Detailed here is one T cell receptor beta chain. What it binds is unknown. Libraries were prepared by immunoSEQ multiplex PCR; TCRdb keeps only in-frame clonotypes and omits some of them. Of about 10,000 clones listed, about 98% are singletons. The naive gate required viable CD3+CD4+ or CD3+CD8+ cells with CCR7+CD45RA+CD45RO-CD95-CD27+CD28+ phenotype. The record originates from a study of T cells after posttransplantation cyclophosphamide. Study-level results: After PTCy, TRB diversity resembled that of CNI/methotrexate controls. Donor-recipient repertoire similarity was low at 1-2 months, rising over year one.

The CDR3 spans 14 residues. V lost 0 bases, J lost 4 bases, and 8 bases lay in between. In germline, CDR1 is SGHTA, CDR2 FQGNSA. Sequences were obtained from naive CD4+ T cells sorted from PBMCs. The chain uses TRBV7-2 and TRBJ2-3; TRBD2 might be the D (6 bases). The receptor was isolated from a woman aged 60-75 years in good health, CMV-negative, and a related stem cell transplant donor. The CDR3 sequence: CASSLAGGSDTQYF. CDR3 nucleotides: TGTGCCAGCAGCTTAGCGGGGGGATCAGATACGCAGTATTTT.